This TCR beta chain is drawn from a study of blood T cell repertoires in COVID-19. The overall study: Spain, Italy and the United States supplied samples that represented acute and convalescent COVID-19. T cells, B-cell-depleted T cells, or PBMCs provided the cDNA or gDNA that served as material.

Between the trimmed V and J ends, which lost 0 bases and 6 bases, there was a span of 17 bases. Germline V CDR1 and CDR2: KGHDR, SFDVKD. The CDR3 extends over 17 amino acids. Original processing methods: Amplification with reference gene primers provided the estimates of nucleated cell counts. Some clones are missing from TCRdb's copy, which holds only in-frame ones; the method was immunoSEQ multiplex PCR. V and J calls and clone size are given by that table; D and trimming were obtained from the DNA. The repertoire consists of under 350,000 clones, with roughly 85% occurring once and the leading ten covering about 4.9%.

Sequences were obtained from peripheral blood. The chain joins TRBV24-1 to TRBJ2-1; possibly TRBD2 for D (7 bases). The receptor was derived from a man aged 55 to 69 who had recovered from COVID-19. The DNA for the CDR3 is TGTGCCACCAGTGATTTGGGGGGGGCCTTCCTTTCCAATGAGCAGTTCTTC. It encodes CATSDLGGAFLSNEQFF.